The 17 T cell receptor beta chains listed next were all sequenced from one sample in a study of OX40 agonist ivuxolimab in advanced cancers. Measured with immunoSEQ multiplex PCR; TCRdb has only the in-frame clones, and not every one. The sample has about 73,000 clones, approximately 89% seen once. The sample here was CD4+ or CD8+ T cells sorted from blood, taken in a trial of the OX40 agonist ivuxolimab. These receptors were obtained from an adult with an advanced solid tumor such as melanoma, head and neck, liver or kidney cancer.

This chain connects TRBV6-1 to TRBJ2-2; D possibly corresponds to TRBD1 (6 bases). Per the germline V gene, CDR1 is MNHNS and CDR2 is SASEGT. CDR3 length: 15 amino acids. V was cut by 5 bases and J by 4 bases, with 14 bases left in between. CDR3 loop: CASSSTGLSTGELFF. In DNA form, the CDR3 reads TGTGCCAGCAGTTCGACAGGACTCTCCACCGGGGAGCTGTTTTTT.

J is TRBJ2-2 and V is TRBV6-1; 7 bases map to TRBD2. Germline CDR1 and CDR2: MNHNS and SASEGT. J lost 0 bases, V lost 6 bases, and 4 bases had no gene match. The CDR3 totals 15 residues. CDR3 sequence reads: CASSPSGTNTGELFF. The CDR3 nucleotides are TGTGCCAGCAGCCCCAGCGGGACGAACACCGGGGAGCTGTTTTTT.

The chain is built from TRBV4-3 and TRBJ1-4; D might be TRBD1 (5 bases). The CDR3 is 15 amino acids. Trimming took off 0 bases at V and 4 bases at J, with 9 bases between the two ends. From germline, CDR1 is LGHNA and CDR2 YSLEER. The CDR3 coding sequence is TGCGCCAGCAGCCAAGAAGCGGGACTTAATGAAAAACTGTTTTTT. As protein: CASSQEAGLNEKLFF.

The chain is built from TRBV28 and TRBJ1-2, with no clear D. Trimming shortened V by 5 bases and J by 5 bases, and 12 bases separated the two germline ends. The CDR3 sequence is 13 residues long. CDR1 MDHEN and CDR2 SYDVKM come from the germline V gene. The CDR3 DNA is TGTGCCAGCAGTGGGGAAAGCGGGTATGGCTACACCTTC. Translated, it gives CASSGESGYGYTF.

The chain has TRBV5-1 and TRBJ2-7, with TRBD2 matching 7 bases. This CDR3 has 17 amino acids. CDR1 is SGHRS and CDR2 is YFSETQ in the germline V gene. The V and J ends lost 0 bases and 0 bases, in that order; junction bases with no gene match: 9. CDR3 region: CASSLAPTAGSSYEQYF. The CDR3 region has the DNA TGCGCCAGCAGCTTGGCCCCGACAGCGGGAAGCTCCTACGAGCAGTACTTC.

This rearrangement joins TRBV5-8 to TRBJ2-2; TRBD1 matches at 8 bases. J was trimmed by 5 bases and V by 9 bases; bases with no gene match: 9. The CDR3 totals 14 residues. Germline CDR1 SGHTS, CDR2 YDEGEE. CDR3 residues: CATSWTGRTGELFF. For the CDR3, the DNA is TGTGCCACCTCTTGGACAGGGAGGACCGGGGAGCTGTTTTTT.

This rearrangement joins TRBV7-6 to TRBJ1-2; D not certain. Germline CDR1 is SGHVS and CDR2 is FNYEAQ. V was trimmed by 1 base and J by 5 bases, leaving 11 bases between them. The CDR3 contains 14 residues. The CDR3 here is CASSLGPTTYGYTF. DNA of the CDR3: TGTGCCAGCAGCTTAGGACCCACAACTTATGGCTACACCTTC.

The CDR3 DNA sequence: TGTGCCACGCGGGAGACCGGGGAGCTGTTTTTT. Translated, it gives CATRETGELFF. The chain carries TRBV28 and TRBJ2-2; 7 nucleotides line up with TRBD2. With 10 bases clipped from V and 5 bases from J, the junction kept 1 base outside the gene matches. Germline assignment: CDR1 MDHEN and CDR2 SYDVKM. This CDR3 has 11 amino acids.

The V gene is TRBV6-6, the J gene TRBJ2-4; the D gene could be TRBD1 or TRBD2 (7 bases each). CDR1 MNHNY and CDR2 SVGAGI come from the germline V gene (reference sequence). This CDR3 is 15 amino acids long. With 6 bases removed from V and 7 bases from J, the gap between germline ends came to 19 bases. This CDR3 is CASSREETGMNIQYF. CDR3 nucleotide sequence: TGTGCCAGCAGCCGGGAGGAGACAGGGATGAACATTCAGTACTTC.

This sequence joins TRBV28 and TRBJ2-7; 10 nucleotides agree with TRBD1. The CDR3 spans 15 residues. V shed 5 bases and J 1 base; nucleotides not matched to a gene: 5. CDR1 is MDHEN and CDR2 is SYDVKM in the germline V gene. CDR3 coding DNA: TGTGCCAGCAGTGGACGACAGGGGGCGTCCTACGAGCAGTACTTC. Translated: CASSGRQGASYEQYF.

This chain links TRBV28 with TRBJ2-7; a weak D match, TRBD2 (6 bases). Trimming cost V 5 bases and J 0 bases, with 14 bases left between them. Germline V gene sequence: CDR1 MDHEN, CDR2 SYDVKM. The CDR3 length is 15 residues. Here the CDR3 reads CASSTPSVSSYEQYF. CDR3 bases: TGTGCCAGCAGTACCCCTAGCGTGAGCTCCTACGAGCAGTACTTC.

This clone was seen only a few times. The genes are TRBV5-4 and TRBJ2-1; 7 positions agree with TRBD2. The CDR3 covers 14 residues. Germline V gives CDR1 SGHNT, CDR2 YYREEE (reference sequence). The junction had 2 bases not matched to a gene; V was cut back by 2 bases and J by 3 bases. The CDR3 bases are TGTGCCAGCAGCTTTGGCGGGGGCTACAATGAGCAGTTCTTC. Protein product: CASSFGGGYNEQFF.

This chain links TRBV11-2 with TRBJ2-2; D assignment may be TRBD1 or TRBD2 (5 bases each). Between the trimmed V and J ends, which lost 5 bases and 6 bases, there was a span of 16 bases. This CDR3 has 15 residues. CDR1 and CDR2 (germline): SGHAT, FQNNGV. The DNA for the CDR3 is TGTGCCAGCAGCGTAGGGGACCTTTGGGCCGGGGAGCTGTTTTTT. Protein product: CASSVGDLWAGELFF.

The gene calls are TRBV10-3 and TRBJ1-2; 10 nucleotides align to TRBD1. This CDR3 has 14 residues. Germline CDR1 is ENHRY and CDR2 is SYGVKD. V lost 5 bases to trimming and J lost 3 bases; unmatched junction nucleotides: 3. The CDR3 region is CAISTTGGDYGYTF. Here the CDR3 DNA reads TGTGCCATCAGTACGACAGGGGGCGACTATGGCTACACCTTC.

The chain links TRBV19 to TRBJ2-7; D call uncertain. CDR1 and CDR2 from the germline V gene are LNHDA and SQIVND (reference sequence). Trimming took 5 bases from V and 0 from J, leaving 11 bases between them. The CDR3 contains 14 residues. The CDR3, as DNA: TGTGCCAGTAGTTCATCCAGGACCTCCTACGAGCAGTACTTC. Its protein product is CASSSSRTSYEQYF.

This chain joins TRBV13 and TRBJ2-7, with D tentatively TRBD2 (5 bases). This CDR3 has 13 amino acids. V was pared by 2 bases and J by 5 bases, with 10 bases between. The germline V gene encodes CDR1 PRHDT and CDR2 FYEKMQ (reference sequence). The CDR3 reads CASSLFGMDEQYF. The CDR3 nucleotides are TGTGCCAGCAGCTTATTCGGGATGGACGAGCAGTACTTC.

This chain uses TRBV27 with TRBJ1-6; TRBD1 might be the D (6 bases). Per the germline V gene, CDR1 is MNHEY and CDR2 is SMNVEV (reference sequence). Between the trimmed V and J ends, which lost 6 bases and 2 bases, there was a span of 20 bases. The CDR3 spans 18 residues. CDR3 in DNA: TGTGCCAGCAGCCTTTGGGGGGCCGGCGGAGCCTATAATTCACCCCTCCACTTT. Translating gives CASSLWGAGGAYNSPLHF.